This T cell receptor (beta chain) was recorded in a study of T cell repertoires in cytomegalovirus infection. Study information: Use of recently identified HLA-C-restricted and well-studied HLA-B-restricted CMV epitopes was part of the study. Overall study findings and caveats: Public TCR beta family frequency separated CMV-and-HLA carriers, including in an independent cohort. Within the response measured ex vivo, HLA-C-restricted CMV-specific TCR beta clonotypes were dominant.

Turning to this clonotype: What it binds is unknown.

CDR3 size: 18 residues. The junction had 12 bases not matched to a gene; V was cut back by 6 bases and J by 2 bases. TCRdb re-derived calls from the reads in MiXCR, one entry per CDR3 protein. The top ten hold over 11% of the sample, which has about a million distinct CDR3 sequences, roughly 30% seen once. The rearrangement links TRBV12-3 or TRBV12-4 to TRBJ2-5; 13 bases map to TRBD2. The input for sequencing was cultured CD8+ T cells from PBMCs, taken from culture after CMV antigen stimulation. The sequence was obtained from a human donor in good health (CMV status not recorded). Some clones in this sample may be carry-over from other donors' samples. CDR3 sequence (DNA): TGTGCCAGCAGCTTCAGGGCCGGACTAGCGGGGGAGCAAGAGACCCAGTACTTC. Protein: CASSFRAGLAGEQETQYF.